This T cell receptor beta chain was sequenced in a study of T cell changes during pregnancy in multiple sclerosis. TCRdb's table, derived via immunoSEQ multiplex PCR, lists solely in-frame clones and lacks some. Counted here are around 35,000 clones, approximately 90% occurring once; the ten biggest clones make up 9.5% to 12%. The germline gives CDR1 SQVTM, CDR2 ANQGSEA. This CDR3 is built from 19 residues. The ends lost 0 bases at V and 1 base at J; junction bases unmatched: 8. The chain links TRBV29-1 to TRBJ2-2; 13 bases are a match to TRBD2. The material sequenced was CD8+ T cells from peripheral blood mononuclear cells, taken before pregnancy. The receptor comes from a female donor with multiple sclerosis, enrolled in a pregnancy study. CDR3 protein: CSVEDKGTSGERNTGELFF. CDR3 nucleotides: TGCAGCGTTGAAGATAAGGGGACTAGCGGGGAACGGAACACCGGGGAGCTGTTTTTT.